The source of this T cell receptor beta chain is a study of T cell changes during pregnancy in multiple sclerosis (dated by TCRdb to about 2019). Study-level background: In women with multiple sclerosis, the researchers looked at how the T cell repertoire shifted as pregnancy progressed.

Library method: the immunoSEQ multiplex PCR assay. The clones in this table, taken by TCRdb from immuneACCESS, are in-frame only. Not every clone is retained; where verified, under half of the shortfall comes from an unresolved V gene, and the cause of the rest is unknown. This sample has about 70,000 clones in its table, and about 95% of those were observed once. Clones ranked in the top ten supply less than 0.6% of the sample. Note on this clone: Its recognized antigen is unknown. Per-base qualities were not stored, and no clone one base away is much larger.

The CDR3 starts with the cysteine, ends with the phenylalanine, and has 16 residues. Only the CDR3 portion is preserved as DNA: 48 bases, with reading frame beginning at the first base. The germline V gene gives CDR1 as LGHNA and CDR2 as YSLEER. The V end gives up 1 base and the J end 9 bases, leaving 14 bases in the junction not matched to a gene. The TCR sequence derives from a female donor with multiple sclerosis, enrolled in a pregnancy study. The V and J segments used are TRBV4-3 and TRBJ1-2; the junction holds 7 bases that match TRBD1. Source: peripheral blood, taken in the third trimester of pregnancy. This receptor has the CDR3 CASSQGGGGSLSSYTF. The nucleotide sequence is given as TGCGCCAGCAGCCAAGGTGGAGGGGGCTCCCTCAGTAGCTACACCTTC.